The 30 T cell receptor beta chains below were found in one sample sequenced in a study of shared clonotypes between healthy human individuals. Libraries were prepared by immunoSEQ multiplex PCR; TCRdb keeps only in-frame clonotypes and omits some of them. The sample records over a million clones, approximately 80% being singletons. The source material was memory CD4+ T cells from PBMCs. Subset: CD45RA-negative fraction. These TCRs come from a man aged 18 to 30 in good health. Some clones in this sample may be carry-over from other donors' samples.

This clone appeared a few times. The chain combines TRBV2 with TRBJ2-5; tentative D call: TRBD2 (7 bases). Germline CDR1 is SNHLY and CDR2 is FYNNEI. V shed 7 bases and J shed 4 bases, with 19 bases lying between them. The CDR3 totals 15 residues. CDR3 sequence: CASTLLPGGAETQYF. As DNA, the CDR3 is TGTGCCAGCACCCTCCTTCCGGGGGGCGCAGAGACCCAGTACTTC.

This clone was seen only a few times. J is TRBJ1-5 and V is TRBV10-3, with D maybe TRBD1 (5 bases). The CDR3 covers 13 residues. The V and J ends lost 4 bases and 5 bases respectively, with 9 bases between them. The germline V gene encodes CDR1 ENHRY and CDR2 SYGVKD. DNA of the CDR3: TGTGCCATCAGTGTGGAGGGGCATCAGCCCCAGCATTTT. Translated: CAISVEGHQPQHF.

The chain recombines TRBV11-2 with TRBJ2-1, with TRBD1 as a possible D gene (6 bases). This CDR3 has 15 residues. Germline V CDR1 and CDR2: SGHAT, FQNNGV. Trimming took 3 bases from V and 7 from J, leaving 16 bases between them. In DNA, the CDR3 is TGTGCCAGCAGCTTCGGGACAACTTTTCGGAATGAGCAGTTCTTC. Protein sequence: CASSFGTTFRNEQFF.

The rearrangement uses TRBV28 and TRBJ2-1, with TRBD2 matching 8 bases. The germline gives CDR1 MDHEN, CDR2 SYDVKM. J lost 0 bases, V lost 1 base, and 2 bases had no gene match. The CDR3 is made up of 16 amino acids. The CDR3: CASSLLAGSSYNEQFF. The DNA for the CDR3 is TGTGCCAGCAGTTTATTAGCGGGAAGCTCCTACAATGAGCAGTTCTTC.

The chain links TRBV19 to TRBJ1-5; no reliable D call. Looked up from germline, CDR1 is LNHDA and CDR2 is SQIVND (reference sequence). The V and J ends lost 6 bases and 11 bases respectively, with 11 bases between them. The CDR3 spans 11 residues. CDR3: CASSPGFSQHF. The CDR3 coding sequence is TGTGCCAGTAGCCCCGGCTTCTCCCAGCATTTT.

This clone was counted once. V and J are TRBV9 and TRBJ1-5; D is unresolved. Per germline, CDR1 SGDLS and CDR2 YYNGEE. The CDR3 contains 14 residues. Deletions cut 0 bases from V and 5 bases from J, with 9 bases between. CDR3: CASSVGPRDQPQHF. DNA for the CDR3: TGTGCCAGCAGCGTAGGCCCTAGGGATCAGCCCCAGCATTTT. The variable domain in full, with the rest retrieved from reference TRBV9 and TRBJ1-5, is DSGVTQTPKHLITATGQRVTLRCSPRSGDLSVYWYQQSLDQGLQFLIQYYNGEERAKGNILERFSAQQFPDLHSELNLSSLELGDSALYFCASSVGPRDQPQHFGDGTRLSIL.

V is TRBV5-6 and J is TRBJ1-4; no clear D. Trimming stripped 0 bases from V and 8 bases from J, with 8 bases between. The CDR3 spans 13 residues. The germline CDR1 and CDR2 sequences are SGHDT and YYEEEE. CDR3 residues: CASSLGTREKLFF. CDR3 DNA sequence: TGTGCCAGCAGCTTGGGGACCCGGGAAAAACTGTTTTTT.

This rearrangement joins TRBV18 to TRBJ1-2, with D unresolved. V gave up 3 bases and J gave up 2 bases, with 10 bases separating them. Germline assignment: CDR1 KGHSH and CDR2 LQKENI. This CDR3 is 14 amino acids long. CDR3 bases: TGTGCCAGCTCACCTCTAGATGCCAACTATGGCTACACCTTC. Translated: CASSPLDANYGYTF.

V usage is TRBV28 and J usage is TRBJ1-4, with TRBD1 matching 9 bases. The germline gives CDR1 MDHEN, CDR2 SYDVKM. This CDR3 has 15 residues. With 4 bases clipped from V and 7 bases from J, the junction kept 7 bases outside the gene matches. CDR3: CASSSGGTGSEKLFF. The CDR3 coding sequence is TGTGCCAGCAGTTCAGGGGGGACAGGGTCTGAAAAACTGTTTTTT.

This sequence joins TRBV5-1 and TRBJ1-2, with 9 bases that match TRBD1. The V gene end was trimmed by 0 bases and the J gene end by 5 bases; junction bases not matched to a gene: 5. The CDR3 is 15 residues long. Germline V lookup: CDR1 SGHRS, CDR2 YFSETQ. CDR3 sequence (DNA): TGCGCCAGCAGCTTGGCTGGGACAGGGCCGTATGGCTACACCTTC. It is translated as CASSLAGTGPYGYTF.

The chain uses TRBV5-1 and TRBJ2-1; 10 bases line up with TRBD2. This CDR3 region has 18 residues. Germline V gene sequence: CDR1 SGHRS, CDR2 YFSETQ. J was trimmed by 5 bases and V by 2 bases; bases with no gene match: 13. CDR3 protein: CASSLSTSGNQLHNEQFF. The CDR3 DNA follows: TGCGCCAGCAGCTTATCCACTAGCGGGAATCAACTTCACAATGAGCAGTTCTTC.

The rearrangement joins TRBV19 to TRBJ2-2, with 13 bases lining up with TRBD2. The germline gives CDR1 LNHDA, CDR2 SQIVND (reference sequence). V was clipped by 4 bases and J by 4 bases; unmatched bases: 0. The CDR3 has 15 residues. The CDR3 loop reads CASSRTSGGTGELFF. Here the CDR3 DNA reads TGTGCCAGTAGTAGGACTAGCGGGGGCACCGGGGAGCTGTTTTTT.

The J gene is TRBJ1-5, the V gene TRBV6-5; D ambiguous. The germline V gene encodes CDR1 MNHEY and CDR2 SVGAGI. This CDR3 comprises 15 residues. V gave up 0 bases and J gave up 5 bases, with 11 bases separating them. CDR3: CASSYSPGSHQPQHF. DNA of the CDR3: TGTGCCAGCAGTTACTCTCCCGGTTCTCATCAGCCCCAGCATTTT.

This chain uses TRBV7-3 with TRBJ2-1, with 7 bases lining up with TRBD2. The trim removed 2 bases at V and 0 bases at J, leaving 10 bases unmatched. Germline V lookup: CDR1 SGHTA, CDR2 FQGTGA. The CDR3 covers 18 residues. The CDR3 nucleotides are TGTGCCAGCAGCTTAGGGAGGGCGGGCCAAAGCTCCTACAATGAGCAGTTCTTC. It codes for CASSLGRAGQSSYNEQFF.

On this clone itself: A far larger clone is one nucleotide away, so this likely arose from a read error. This sample includes further DNA sequences coding for the same CDR3. This sequence joins TRBV6-1 and TRBJ2-6; tentative D call: TRBD2 (5 bases). CDR1 MNHNS and CDR2 SASEGT come from the germline V gene. CDR3 length: 16 residues. The CDR3 region has the DNA TGCGCCAGCAGTGAATTGGACTTCTCTGGGGCCAACGTCCTGACTTTC. Its translation: CASSELDFSGANVLTF.

The chain carries TRBV30 and TRBJ2-3, with D uncertain. From germline, CDR1 is GTSNPN and CDR2 SVGIG (reference sequence). V lost 0 bases to trimming and J lost 0 bases, with 7 bases between them. CDR3 length: 14 amino acids. The CDR3 sequence is CAWSVRSSTDTQYF. The DNA for the CDR3 is TGTGCCTGGAGTGTACGAAGCAGCACAGATACGCAGTATTTT. The variable domain in full, completed from reference TRBV30 and TRBJ2-3, reads SQTIHQWPATLVQPVGSPLSLECTVEGTSNPNLYWYRQAAGRGLQLLFYSVGIGQISSEVPQNLSASRPQDRQFILSSKKLLLSDSGFYLCAWSVRSSTDTQYFGPGTRLTVL.

This clone is a singleton in its sample. The rearrangement links TRBV4-2 to TRBJ1-1, with D unresolved. The germline V gene has CDR1 LGHNA and CDR2 YNFKEQ. V gave up 0 bases and J gave up 5 bases, with 10 bases separating them. The CDR3 sequence is 14 residues long. As DNA, the CDR3 is TGTGCCAGCAGCCAAGATCTCGATGTAACTGAAGCTTTCTTT. It codes for CASSQDLDVTEAFF.

This clone was seen once. The V call is TRBV18, the J call TRBJ1-2; no firm D call. CDR1 and CDR2 from the germline V gene are KGHSH and LQKENI. CDR3 length equals 14 residues. Trimming took off 3 bases at V and 1 base at J, with 9 bases between the two ends. The DNA of the CDR3 is TGTGCCAGCTCACCGTCCGAGGTTAACTATGGCTACACCTTC. As protein: CASSPSEVNYGYTF.

V gene TRBV15 combines with J gene TRBJ2-3; D tentatively reads TRBD1 or TRBD2 (6 bases each). The V gene's germline CDR1 is LNHNV and CDR2 YYDKDF (reference sequence). The ends were cut back, 4 bases at V and 6 bases at J, with 14 bases in the middle. The CDR3 has 14 residues. The CDR3 spells CATSKGGGSDTQYF. CDR3 in DNA: TGTGCCACCAGCAAAGGGGGAGGTTCGGATACGCAGTATTTT.

This clone was seen a single time. The V gene is TRBV28, the J gene TRBJ2-1; D perhaps matches TRBD2 (5 bases). V gave up 8 bases and J gave up 0 bases, with 5 bases separating them. Germline assignment: CDR1 MDHEN and CDR2 SYDVKM. The CDR3 has 12 residues. CDR3 coding DNA: TGTGCCAGCGGGAGCTCCTACAATGAGCAGTTCTTC. It is translated as CASGSSYNEQFF.

This clone was observed a handful of times. The V and J genes are TRBV4-3 and TRBJ2-7; 11 bases align to TRBD1. The CDR3 spans 15 residues. The trim removed 4 bases at V and 3 bases at J, leaving 5 bases unmatched. Per the germline V gene, CDR1 is LGHNA and CDR2 is YSLEER. The CDR3 reads CASSRRTGGGYEQYF. Here the CDR3 DNA reads TGCGCCAGCAGCCGCCGGACAGGGGGCGGCTACGAGCAGTACTTC.

J is TRBJ1-2 and V is TRBV28; TRBD1 matches 9 bases. The CDR3 is 14 amino acids. The germline CDR1 and CDR2 sequences are MDHEN and SYDVKM. After removal of 4 bases from V and 3 bases from J, the junction contained 3 bases not matched to a gene. As DNA, the CDR3 is TGTGCCAGCAGTTGGGACAGGGCGGACTATGGCTACACCTTC. It is translated as CASSWDRADYGYTF.

This clone was detected only a few times. This sample also contains other DNA sequences that code for the same CDR3. CDR3 coding DNA: TGTGCCAGCAGTTTAGGCGCTAGCACAGATACGCAGTATTTT. It is translated as CASSLGASTDTQYF. This chain links TRBV28 with TRBJ2-3; D gene uncertain. CDR1 is MDHEN and CDR2 is SYDVKM in the germline V gene. This CDR3 is 14 amino acids long. The ends were cut back, 2 bases at V and 0 bases at J, with 6 bases in the middle. The variable domain in full, completed from reference TRBV28 and TRBJ2-3, reads DVKVTQSSRYLVKRTGEKVFLECVQDMDHENMFWYRQDPGLGLRLIYFSYDVKMKEKGDIPEGYSVSREKKERFSLILESASTNQTSMYLCASSLGASTDTQYFGPGTRLTVL.

This chain joins TRBV6-6 and TRBJ2-7; maybe TRBD1 (7 bases). Per germline, CDR1 MNHNY and CDR2 SVGAGI (reference sequence). CDR3 size: 13 residues. The V end lost 6 bases, the J end lost 2 bases, and 11 bases lay between the germline ends. CDR3 region: CASRPRGAYEQYF. CDR3 in DNA: TGTGCCAGCAGGCCCAGGGGGGCCTACGAGCAGTACTTC.

The gene calls are TRBV9 and TRBJ2-3; D remains unclear. Deletions cut 0 bases from V and 5 bases from J, with 7 bases between. Per germline, CDR1 SGDLS and CDR2 YYNGEE. CDR3 length: 13 residues. The CDR3 coding sequence is TGTGCCAGCAGCGTAGCCGGACGAGATACGCAGTATTTT. Protein: CASSVAGRDTQYF. Filled out from reference TRBV9 and TRBJ2-3, the complete variable domain reads DSGVTQTPKHLITATGQRVTLRCSPRSGDLSVYWYQQSLDQGLQFLIQYYNGEERAKGNILERFSAQQFPDLHSELNLSSLELGDSALYFCASSVAGRDTQYFGPGTRLTVL.

The J gene is TRBJ1-1, the V gene TRBV6-5, with no clear D. The V gene lost 5 bases and the J gene lost 1 base, with 8 bases spanning the gap. Germline CDR1 MNHEY, CDR2 SVGAGI. The CDR3 contains 13 residues. CDR3 sequence: CASSQAGNTEAFF. CDR3 DNA: TGTGCCAGCAGTCAGGCCGGGAACACTGAAGCTTTCTTT.

There are a few counts of this clone. A far larger clone is one base from this, pointing to a likely read error. This specimen includes other DNA sequences encoding the same CDR3. V gene TRBV2 combines with J gene TRBJ2-1, with TRBD2 identical over 8 bases. Germline V gives CDR1 SNHLY, CDR2 FYNNEI. The CDR3 is made up of 12 amino acids. J gave up 15 bases and V 6 bases, and 10 bases lay outside the gene matches. DNA of the CDR3: TGTGCCAGCAGCTCTGAGCGGGAGAGGCGGTTCTTC. Its translation is CASSSERERRFF.

This chain joins TRBV5-1 and TRBJ2-3; the match to TRBD2 covers 7 bases. The CDR3 spans 15 residues. The germline CDR1 and CDR2 sequences are SGHRS and YFSETQ. V dropped 0 bases and J dropped 6; count of bases not matched to a gene: 7. CDR3 sequence: CASSLEGGSRDTQYF. Here the CDR3 DNA reads TGCGCCAGCAGCTTGGAGGGCGGGAGCAGGGATACGCAGTATTTT.

The rearrangement uses TRBV7-9 and TRBJ2-1; 11 nucleotides match TRBD2. In germline, CDR1 is SEHNR, CDR2 FQNEAQ (reference sequence). The CDR3 extends over 15 amino acids. Germline trimming cut 6 bases from V and 5 bases from J; bases unmatched to any gene: 6. CDR3 region: CASSPLAGVDNEQFF. CDR3 DNA: TGTGCCAGCAGTCCACTAGCGGGAGTTGACAATGAGCAGTTCTTC.

This chain joins TRBV7-8 and TRBJ1-1; 9 bases align to TRBD1. Losses at the gene ends were 5 bases for V and 3 bases for J; bases not matched to a gene: 4. The CDR3 has 14 amino acids. Germline CDR1 and CDR2: SGHVS and FQNEAQ. The CDR3 coding sequence is TGTGCCAGCAGCCAGAGGGACAGGGACACTGAAGCTTTCTTT. Protein sequence: CASSQRDRDTEAFF.